This T cell receptor (beta chain) was retrieved from a study of blood T cell repertoires in COVID-19. Germline V CDR1 and CDR2: LNHDA, SQIVND (reference sequence). This CDR3 region has 15 residues. J lost 3 bases, V lost 5 bases, and 5 bases had no gene match. Study processing details: Quantification of nucleated cells was approximated via reference gene primer amplification. Measured with immunoSEQ multiplex PCR; TCRdb has only the in-frame clones, and not every one. The D gene and trimming were derived from the DNA, and the V and J assignments and clone size from that table. The data show about 370,000 clones, more than 80% seen once.

This TCR derives from a woman aged 25-40 years with COVID-19, enrolled during active disease. The J gene is TRBJ1-1, the V gene TRBV19, with TRBD1 matching over 11 bases. What was sequenced was peripheral blood. The CDR3 loop is CASSFRTGGYTEAFF. CDR3 bases: TGTGCCAGTAGTTTCAGGACAGGGGGCTACACTGAAGCTTTCTTT.